Given below is one TCR beta chain in context. Its antigen is as yet unknown. The study recruited healthy Caucasian donors from Russia who were aged about 6 to 90. Each of the donors had approximately 10 milliliters of peripheral blood drawn into EDTA-treated Vacutainer tubes. Researchers report isolating at least 6 million PBMCs per sample. The data were obtained in a study of blood T cells in healthy people across ages. General observations from the study: Strong correlation was found linking TCR beta diversity to naive T cell percentage.

V shed 0 bases and J 6 bases; nucleotides not matched to a gene: 3. The CDR3 extends over 14 amino acids. Germline CDR1 and CDR2: MNHNY and SVGAGI (reference sequence). The authors ran a second PCR of 7 to 11 cycles using a sample-barcoded 5' primer and a J-beta primer mix. TCRdb re-analysed the 5' RACE reads in MiXCR, keeping a single row per CDR3 protein. The sample has fewer than 1.5 million distinct CDR3 sequences, roughly 40% seen once. Sequenced: blood. V usage is TRBV6-6 and J usage is TRBJ2-3; 7 bases are a match to TRBD2. This clonotype was sampled from a young woman in good health. The CDR3 DNA reads TGTGCCAGCAGTTACTCGACTAGCAGCGATACGCAGTATTTT. This sequence encodes CASSYSTSSDTQYF.